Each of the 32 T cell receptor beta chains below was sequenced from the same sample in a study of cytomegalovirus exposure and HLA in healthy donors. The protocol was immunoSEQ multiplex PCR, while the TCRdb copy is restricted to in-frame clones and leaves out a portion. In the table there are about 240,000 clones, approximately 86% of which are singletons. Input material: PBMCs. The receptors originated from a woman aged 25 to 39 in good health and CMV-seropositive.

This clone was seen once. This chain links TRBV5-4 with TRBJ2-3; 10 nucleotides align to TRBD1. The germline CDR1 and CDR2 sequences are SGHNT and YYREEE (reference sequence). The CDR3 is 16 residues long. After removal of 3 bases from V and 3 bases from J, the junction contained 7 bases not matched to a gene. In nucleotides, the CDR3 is TGTGCCAGCAGCTCCGGTCGGACAGGGGGAACAGATACGCAGTATTTT. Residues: CASSSGRTGGTDTQYF.

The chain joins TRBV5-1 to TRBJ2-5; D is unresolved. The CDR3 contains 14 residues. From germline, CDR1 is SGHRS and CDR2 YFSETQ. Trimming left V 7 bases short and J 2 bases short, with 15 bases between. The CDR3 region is CASRRPGWQETQYF. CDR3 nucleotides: TGCGCCAGCCGTCGCCCGGGTTGGCAAGAGACCCAGTACTTC.

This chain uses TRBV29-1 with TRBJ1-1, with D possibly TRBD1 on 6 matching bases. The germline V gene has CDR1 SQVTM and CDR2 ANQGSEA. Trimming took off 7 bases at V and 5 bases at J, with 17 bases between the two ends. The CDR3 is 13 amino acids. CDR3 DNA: TGCAGCGCCTCAAGGACAGACACGACTGAAGCTTTCTTT. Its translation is CSASRTDTTEAFF.

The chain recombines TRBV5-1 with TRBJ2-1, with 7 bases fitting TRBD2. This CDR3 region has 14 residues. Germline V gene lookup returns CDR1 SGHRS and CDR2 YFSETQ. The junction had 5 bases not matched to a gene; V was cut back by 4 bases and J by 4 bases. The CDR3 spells CASSGSSGYNEQFF. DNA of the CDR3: TGCGCCAGCAGCGGTTCTAGCGGTTACAATGAGCAGTTCTTC.

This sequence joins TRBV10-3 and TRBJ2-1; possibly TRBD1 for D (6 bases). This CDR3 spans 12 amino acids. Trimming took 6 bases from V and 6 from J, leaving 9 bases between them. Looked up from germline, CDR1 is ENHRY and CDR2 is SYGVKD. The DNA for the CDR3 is TGTGCCATCAGGGGGGCCTCCAATGAGCAGTTCTTC. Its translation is CAIRGASNEQFF.

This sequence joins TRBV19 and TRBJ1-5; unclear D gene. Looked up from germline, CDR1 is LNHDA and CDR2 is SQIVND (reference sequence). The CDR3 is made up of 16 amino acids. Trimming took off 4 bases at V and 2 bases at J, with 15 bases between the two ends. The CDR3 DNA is TGTGCCAGTAGTAACGGGTCCCAGAGGGGCAATCAGCCCCAGCATTTT. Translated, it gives CASSNGSQRGNQPQHF.

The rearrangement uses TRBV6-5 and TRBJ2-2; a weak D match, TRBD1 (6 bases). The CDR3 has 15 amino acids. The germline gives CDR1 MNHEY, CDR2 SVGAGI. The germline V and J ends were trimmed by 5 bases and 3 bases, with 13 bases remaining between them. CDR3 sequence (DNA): TGTGCCAGCAGTCAACAGGGTTTTGACACCGGGGAGCTGTTTTTT. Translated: CASSQQGFDTGELFF.

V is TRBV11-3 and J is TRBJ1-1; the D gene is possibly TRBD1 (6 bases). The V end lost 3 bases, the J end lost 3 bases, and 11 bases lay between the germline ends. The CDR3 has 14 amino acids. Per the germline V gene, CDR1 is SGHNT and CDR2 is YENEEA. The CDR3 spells CASSFLGGHTEAFF. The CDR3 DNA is TGTGCCAGCAGCTTTTTGGGGGGGCACACTGAAGCTTTCTTT.

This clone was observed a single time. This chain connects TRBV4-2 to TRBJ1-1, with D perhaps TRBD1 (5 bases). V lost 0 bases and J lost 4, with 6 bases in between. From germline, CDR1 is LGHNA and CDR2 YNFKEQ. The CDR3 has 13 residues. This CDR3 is CASSQEQATEAFF. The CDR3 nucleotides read TGTGCCAGCAGCCAAGAACAGGCCACTGAAGCTTTCTTT.

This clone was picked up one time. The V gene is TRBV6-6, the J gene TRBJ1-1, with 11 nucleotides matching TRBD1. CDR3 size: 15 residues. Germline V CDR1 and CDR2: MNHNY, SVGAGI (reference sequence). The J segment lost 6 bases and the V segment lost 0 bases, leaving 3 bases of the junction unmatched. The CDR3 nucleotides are TGTGCCAGCAGTTACTCGAAGGGACAGGGGGCTGAAGCTTTCTTT. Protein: CASSYSKGQGAEAFF.

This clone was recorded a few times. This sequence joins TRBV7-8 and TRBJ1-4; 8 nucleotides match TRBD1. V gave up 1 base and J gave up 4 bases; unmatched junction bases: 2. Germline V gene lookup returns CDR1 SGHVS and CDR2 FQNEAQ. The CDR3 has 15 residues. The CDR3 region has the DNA TGTGCCAGCAGCTTAGGGACAGGGTATAATGAAAAACTGTTTTTT. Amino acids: CASSLGTGYNEKLFF.

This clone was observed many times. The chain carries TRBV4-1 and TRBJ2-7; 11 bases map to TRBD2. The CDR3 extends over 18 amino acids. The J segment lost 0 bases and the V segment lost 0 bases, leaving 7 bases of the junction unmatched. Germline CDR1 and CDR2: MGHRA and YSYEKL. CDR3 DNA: TGCGCCAGCAGCCAAGAGACTAGCGGGGCCCCGAGCTCCTACGAGCAGTACTTC. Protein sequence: CASSQETSGAPSSYEQYF.

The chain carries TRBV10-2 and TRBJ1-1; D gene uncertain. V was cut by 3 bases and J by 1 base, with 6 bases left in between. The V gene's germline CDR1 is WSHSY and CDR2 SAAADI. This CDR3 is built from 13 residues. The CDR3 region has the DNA TGCGCCAGCAGTGAAGTAGAGAACACTGAAGCTTTCTTT. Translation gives CASSEVENTEAFF.

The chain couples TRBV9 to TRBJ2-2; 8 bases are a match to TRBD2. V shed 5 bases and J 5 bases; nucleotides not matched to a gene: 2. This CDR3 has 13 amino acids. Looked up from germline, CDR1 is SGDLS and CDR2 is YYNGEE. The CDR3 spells CASRGLGTGELFF. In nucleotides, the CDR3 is TGTGCCAGCAGGGGACTAGGGACCGGGGAGCTGTTTTTT.

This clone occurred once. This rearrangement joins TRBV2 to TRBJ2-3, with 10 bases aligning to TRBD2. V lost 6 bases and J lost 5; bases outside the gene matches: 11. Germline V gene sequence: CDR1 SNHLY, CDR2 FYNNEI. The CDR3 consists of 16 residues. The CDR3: CASSLPSGSEIDTQYF. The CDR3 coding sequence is TGTGCCAGCAGCCTTCCTAGCGGGAGTGAAATAGATACGCAGTATTTT.

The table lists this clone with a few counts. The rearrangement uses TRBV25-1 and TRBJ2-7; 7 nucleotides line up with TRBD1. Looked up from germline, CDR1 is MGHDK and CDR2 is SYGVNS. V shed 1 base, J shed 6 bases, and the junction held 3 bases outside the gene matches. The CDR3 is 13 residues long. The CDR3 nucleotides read TGTGCCAGCAGTGAATCGACAGGGACCGAGCAGTACTTC. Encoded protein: CASSESTGTEQYF.

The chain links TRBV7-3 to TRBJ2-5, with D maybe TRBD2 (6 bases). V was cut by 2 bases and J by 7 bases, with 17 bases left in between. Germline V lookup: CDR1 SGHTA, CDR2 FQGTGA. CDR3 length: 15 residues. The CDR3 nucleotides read TGTGCCAGCAGCTTACTGGGGGGAGGTCAGGGGACCCAGTACTTC. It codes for CASSLLGGGQGTQYF.

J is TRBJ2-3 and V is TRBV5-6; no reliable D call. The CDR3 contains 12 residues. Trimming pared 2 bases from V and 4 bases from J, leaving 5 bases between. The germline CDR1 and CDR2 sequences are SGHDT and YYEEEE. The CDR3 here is CASSFEPDTQYF. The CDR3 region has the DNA TGTGCCAGCAGCTTCGAGCCAGATACGCAGTATTTT. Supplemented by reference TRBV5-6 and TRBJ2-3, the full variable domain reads DAGVTQSPTHLIKTRGQQVTLRCSPKSGHDTVSWYQQALGQGPQFIFQYYEEEERQRGNFPDRFSGHQFPNYSSELNVNALLLGDSALYLCASSFEPDTQYFGPGTRLTVL.

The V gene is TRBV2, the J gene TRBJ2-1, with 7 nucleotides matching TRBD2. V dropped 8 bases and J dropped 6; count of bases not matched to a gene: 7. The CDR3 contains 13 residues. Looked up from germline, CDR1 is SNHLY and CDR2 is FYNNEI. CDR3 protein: CASRDYEGNEQFF. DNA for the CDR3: TGTGCCAGCCGGGACTACGAAGGCAATGAGCAGTTCTTC. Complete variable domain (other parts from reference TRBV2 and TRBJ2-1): EPEVTQTPSHQVTQMGQEVILRCVPISNHLYFYWYRQILGQKVEFLVSFYNNEISEKSEIFDDQFSVERPDGSNFTLKIRSTKLEDSAMYFCASRDYEGNEQFFGPGTRLTVL.

CDR3 loop: CASNQLGPMNTEAFF. CDR3 bases: TGTGCCAGTAACCAACTGGGGCCCATGAACACTGAAGCTTTCTTT. This rearrangement joins TRBV5-5 to TRBJ1-1; D may be TRBD1 (5 bases). The V gene lost 8 bases and the J gene lost 0 bases, with 17 bases spanning the gap. CDR3 length: 15 residues. Germline loops: CDR1 SGHKS, CDR2 YYEKEE (reference sequence).

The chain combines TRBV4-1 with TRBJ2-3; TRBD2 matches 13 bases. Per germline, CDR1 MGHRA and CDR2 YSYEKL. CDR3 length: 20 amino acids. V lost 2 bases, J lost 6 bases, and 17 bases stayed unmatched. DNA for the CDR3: TGCGCCAGCAGCCAATTATTAATAATGGAAGGACTAGCGGGAGCGGATACGCAGTATTTT. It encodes CASSQLLIMEGLAGADTQYF.

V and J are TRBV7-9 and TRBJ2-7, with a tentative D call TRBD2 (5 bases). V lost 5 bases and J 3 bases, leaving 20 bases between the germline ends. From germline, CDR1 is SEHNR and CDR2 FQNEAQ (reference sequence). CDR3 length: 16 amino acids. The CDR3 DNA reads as TGTGCCAGCAGCGCATTGGGGAGTCTCTCGTTCTACGAGCAGTACTTC. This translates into CASSALGSLSFYEQYF.

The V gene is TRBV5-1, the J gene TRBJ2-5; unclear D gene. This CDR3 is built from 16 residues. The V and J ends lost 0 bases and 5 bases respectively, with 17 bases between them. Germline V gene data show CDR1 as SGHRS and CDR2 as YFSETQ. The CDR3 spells CASSLGSQLSTETQYF. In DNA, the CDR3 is TGCGCCAGCAGCTTGGGGTCTCAACTTAGCACCGAGACCCAGTACTTC.

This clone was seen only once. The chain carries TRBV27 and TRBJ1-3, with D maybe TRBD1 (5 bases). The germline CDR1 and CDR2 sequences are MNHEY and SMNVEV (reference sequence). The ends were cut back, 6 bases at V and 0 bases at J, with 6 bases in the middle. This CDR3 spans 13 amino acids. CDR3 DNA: TGTGCCAGCAGGGGGCACTCTGGAAACACCATATATTTT. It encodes CASRGHSGNTIYF.

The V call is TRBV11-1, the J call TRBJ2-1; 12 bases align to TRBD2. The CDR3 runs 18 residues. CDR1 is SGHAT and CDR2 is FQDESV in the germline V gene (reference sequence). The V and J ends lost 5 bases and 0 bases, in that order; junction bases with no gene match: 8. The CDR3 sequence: CASSAGLAGFSSYNEQFF. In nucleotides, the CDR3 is TGTGCCAGCAGCGCGGGACTAGCGGGCTTTAGCTCCTACAATGAGCAGTTCTTC. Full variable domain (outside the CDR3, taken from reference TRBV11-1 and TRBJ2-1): EAEVAQSPRYKITEKSQAVAFWCDPISGHATLYWYRQILGQGPELLVQFQDESVVDDSQLPKDRFSAERLKGVDSTLKIQPAELGDSAMYLCASSAGLAGFSSYNEQFFGPGTRLTVL.

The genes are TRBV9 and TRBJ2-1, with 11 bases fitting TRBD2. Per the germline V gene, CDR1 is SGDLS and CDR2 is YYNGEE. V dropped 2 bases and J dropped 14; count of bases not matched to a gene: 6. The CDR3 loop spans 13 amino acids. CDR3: CASSVQVGLAEFF. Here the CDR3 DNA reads TGTGCCAGCAGCGTCCAAGTGGGACTAGCGGAGTTCTTC.

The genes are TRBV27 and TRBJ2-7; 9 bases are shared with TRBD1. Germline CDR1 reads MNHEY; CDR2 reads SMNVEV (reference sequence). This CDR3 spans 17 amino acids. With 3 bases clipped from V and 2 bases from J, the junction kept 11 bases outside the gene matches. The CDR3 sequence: CASSFVLPGQGPYEQYF. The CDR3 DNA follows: TGTGCCAGCAGTTTCGTCCTCCCGGGACAGGGACCCTACGAGCAGTACTTC.

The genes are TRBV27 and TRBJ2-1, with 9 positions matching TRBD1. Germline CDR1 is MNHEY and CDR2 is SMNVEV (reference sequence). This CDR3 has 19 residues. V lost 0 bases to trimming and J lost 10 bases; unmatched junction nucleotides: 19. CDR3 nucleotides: TGTGCCAGCAGTTTATCAGTGGGTTTTGTGGGACAGGGAGGTGGGGAGCAGTTCTTC. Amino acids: CASSLSVGFVGQGGGEQFF.

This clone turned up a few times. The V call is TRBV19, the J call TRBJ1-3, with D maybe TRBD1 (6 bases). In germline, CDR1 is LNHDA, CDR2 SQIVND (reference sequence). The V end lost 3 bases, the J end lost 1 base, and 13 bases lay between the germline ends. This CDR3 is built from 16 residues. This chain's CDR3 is CASSISTGLSGNTIYF. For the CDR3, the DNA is TGTGCCAGTAGTATCTCGACAGGTTTGTCTGGAAACACCATATATTTT.

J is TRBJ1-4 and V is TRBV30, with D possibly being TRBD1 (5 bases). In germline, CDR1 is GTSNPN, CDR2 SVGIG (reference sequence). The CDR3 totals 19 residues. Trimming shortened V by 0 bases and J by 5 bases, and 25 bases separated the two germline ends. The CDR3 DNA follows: TGTGCCTGGAGTGTACGCGCGGGGGTCTCGTTTTCCAGAAATGAAAAACTGTTTTTT. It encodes CAWSVRAGVSFSRNEKLFF. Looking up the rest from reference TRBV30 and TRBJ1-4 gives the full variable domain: SQTIHQWPATLVQPVGSPLSLECTVEGTSNPNLYWYRQAAGRGLQLLFYSVGIGQISSEVPQNLSASRPQDRQFILSSKKLLLSDSGFYLCAWSVRAGVSFSRNEKLFFGSGTQLSVL.

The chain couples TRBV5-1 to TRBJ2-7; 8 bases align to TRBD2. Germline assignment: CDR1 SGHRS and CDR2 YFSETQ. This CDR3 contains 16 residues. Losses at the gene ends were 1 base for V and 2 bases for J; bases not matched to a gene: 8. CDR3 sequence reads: CASSLYGGDTPYEQYF. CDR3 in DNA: TGCGCCAGCAGCTTGTACGGGGGGGACACCCCCTACGAGCAGTACTTC.

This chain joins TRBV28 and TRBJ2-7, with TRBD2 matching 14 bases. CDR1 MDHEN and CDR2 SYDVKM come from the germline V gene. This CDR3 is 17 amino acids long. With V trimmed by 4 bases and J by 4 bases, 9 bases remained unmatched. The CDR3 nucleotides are TGTGCCAGCAGTTCCGGCGGACTAGCGGGAGGAAAGTACGAGCAGTACTTC. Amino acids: CASSSGGLAGGKYEQYF. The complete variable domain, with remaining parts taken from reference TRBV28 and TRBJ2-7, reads DVKVTQSSRYLVKRTGEKVFLECVQDMDHENMFWYRQDPGLGLRLIYFSYDVKMKEKGDIPEGYSVSREKKERFSLILESASTNQTSMYLCASSSGGLAGGKYEQYFGPGTRLTVT.